The 8 T cell receptor beta chains given below trace back to one sample, sequenced in a study of T-cell memory formation after mild COVID-19. One entry per CDR3 protein, called by TCRdb with MiXCR from the 5' RACE reads. This table holds around 450,000 distinct CDR3 sequences, 20% found once. The source material was PBMCs or a T cell subset sorted from them (not recorded which). All receptors derive from an adult woman who had mild COVID-19 (a few samples of this study predate the infection). Cell type and time point are not known.

V usage is TRBV5-5 and J usage is TRBJ2-3, with 8 nucleotides matching TRBD1. V shed 4 bases and J 0 bases; nucleotides not matched to a gene: 13. Germline lookup yields CDR1 SGHKS and CDR2 YYEKEE (reference sequence). This CDR3 is 18 amino acids long. This CDR3 is CASSPIGQGGSSTDTQYF. Written as DNA, the CDR3 is TGTGCCAGCAGCCCAATAGGACAGGGCGGTAGTAGCACAGATACGCAGTATTTT. Complete variable domain (other parts from reference TRBV5-5 and TRBJ2-3): DAGVTQSPTHLIKTRGQQVTLRCSPISGHKSVSWYQQVLGQGPQFIFQYYEKEERGRGNFPDRFSARQFPNYSSELNVNALLLGDSALYLCASSPIGQGGSSTDTQYFGPGTRLTVL.

This clonotype has more than one count but fewer than ten. This sequence joins TRBV24-1 and TRBJ2-2; D perhaps matches TRBD1 (6 bases). Trimming pared 0 bases from V and 4 bases from J, leaving 8 bases between. Per the germline V gene, CDR1 is KGHDR and CDR2 is SFDVKD. CDR3 length equals 15 residues. The CDR3 loop reads CATSDLGQSTGELFF. CDR3 in DNA: TGTGCCACCAGTGATTTGGGACAGTCCACCGGGGAGCTGTTTTTT.

The genes are TRBV15 and TRBJ2-2; unclear D gene. Trimming took off 0 bases at V and 3 bases at J, with 2 bases between the two ends. The CDR3 length is 13 residues. Germline loops: CDR1 LNHNV, CDR2 YYDKDF (reference sequence). The CDR3 DNA is TGTGCCACCAGCAGAGATCACACCGGGGAGCTGTTTTTT. Protein: CATSRDHTGELFF.

This clonotype was observed many times. The chain links TRBV7-2 to TRBJ2-1, with D possibly being TRBD2 (6 bases). The V end lost 5 bases, the J end lost 4 bases, and 15 bases lay between the germline ends. Germline values: CDR1 SGHTA, CDR2 FQGNSA. The CDR3 contains 15 residues. Here the CDR3 reads CASSRTGLEYNEQFF. The CDR3 DNA follows: TGTGCCAGCAGCCGGACGGGACTGGAATACAATGAGCAGTTCTTC.

The sample holds a few counts of this clonotype. This chain connects TRBV20-1 to TRBJ1-1; 10 bases fit TRBD1. The CDR3 is 13 amino acids. Germline V lookup: CDR1 DFQATT, CDR2 SNEGSKA (reference sequence). J lost 1 base, V lost 5 bases, and 1 base had no gene match. In DNA form, the CDR3 reads TGCAGTGCTGACAGGGGGCCGAACACTGAAGCTTTCTTT. This codes for CSADRGPNTEAFF.

The V call is TRBV2, the J call TRBJ2-1, with no clear D. V was clipped by 2 bases and J by 7 bases, with 9 bases between them. Germline V CDR1 and CDR2: SNHLY, FYNNEI. The CDR3 sequence is 13 residues long. The CDR3 sequence: CASSEYITNEQFF. CDR3 DNA: TGTGCCAGCAGTGAATATATAACGAATGAGCAGTTCTTC.

J is TRBJ1-2 and V is TRBV30; the match to TRBD1 covers 7 bases. The CDR3 consists of 16 residues. V shed 3 bases and J 7 bases; nucleotides not matched to a gene: 17. CDR1 is GTSNPN, CDR2 SVGIG, per germline (reference sequence). The CDR3 reads CAWSPGRGGLRGGYTF. The CDR3 DNA reads TGTGCCTGGAGCCCCGGGAGAGGGGGCCTAAGGGGTGGCTACACCTTC. The complete variable domain, with remaining parts taken from reference TRBV30 and TRBJ1-2, reads SQTIHQWPATLVQPVGSPLSLECTVEGTSNPNLYWYRQAAGRGLQLLFYSVGIGQISSEVPQNLSASRPQDRQFILSSKKLLLSDSGFYLCAWSPGRGGLRGGYTFGSGTRLTVV.

The rearrangement joins TRBV15 to TRBJ2-1; 8 bases fit TRBD2. The CDR3 consists of 15 residues. Per germline, CDR1 LNHNV and CDR2 YYDKDF (reference sequence). V was clipped by 5 bases and J by 4 bases; unmatched bases: 7. CDR3 coding DNA: TGTGCCACCAGCGGTCCGGGGGGGCGGTACAATGAGCAGTTCTTC. This translates into CATSGPGGRYNEQFF.